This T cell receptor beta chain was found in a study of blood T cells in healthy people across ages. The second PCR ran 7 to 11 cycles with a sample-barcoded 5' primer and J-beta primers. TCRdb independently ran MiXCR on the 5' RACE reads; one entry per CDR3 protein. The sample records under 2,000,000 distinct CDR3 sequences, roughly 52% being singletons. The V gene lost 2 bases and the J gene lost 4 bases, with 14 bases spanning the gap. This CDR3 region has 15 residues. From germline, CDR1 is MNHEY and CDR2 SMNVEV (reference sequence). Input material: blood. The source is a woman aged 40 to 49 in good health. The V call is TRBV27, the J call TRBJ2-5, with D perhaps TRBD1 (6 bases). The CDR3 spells CASSLGASGAETQYF. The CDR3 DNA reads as TGTGCCAGCAGTTTAGGGGCCTCAGGGGCAGAGACCCAGTACTTC.